By its share, the clone carrying this TCR beta chain is medium-sized (0.01 to 0.1%). What it binds is unknown. This entry belongs to a study of spatial heterogeneity in lung cancer. Turning to the study itself: More beta-chain than alpha-chain sequences were consistently detected. Raw sequencing reads included, on average, more than eight appearances of each unique TCR and UMI combination.

This CDR3 region has 13 residues. Germline V CDR1 and CDR2: SGHNT, YENEEA. V was trimmed by 0 bases and J by 6 bases, leaving 8 bases between them. Overall study findings and caveats: Counts of expanded intratumoral alpha and beta TCRs tracked tumor mutation counts. Ubiquitous and regional nonsynonymous mutations were each tracked by the matching count of ubiquitous or regional expanded TCRs.

The time point here: sample taken at primary tumor resection. Every TCR cDNA molecule carried a tag that served as a unique molecular identifier. From the 5' RACE reads, TCRdb called clonotypes with MiXCR, one entry per CDR3 protein. Of under 7,500 distinct CDR3 sequences in the sample, over 10% were seen once. The sequencing here drew on lung tumor tissue, taken at surgery. The chain has TRBV11-3 and TRBJ1-2, with D perhaps matching TRBD1 (5 bases). This TCR was sampled from a female donor with early-stage non-small cell lung cancer. This chain's CDR3 is CASSLEDSHGYTF. The CDR3 bases are TGTGCCAGCAGCTTAGAAGACAGTCATGGCTACACCTTC.